The 21 T cell receptor beta chains in this list originate from one sample, sequenced in a study of blood T cell repertoires in COVID-19. Profiled with immunoSEQ multiplex PCR; TCRdb holds only in-frame clones, not every one. The table lists some 150,000 clones, around four fifths of them singletons. Sequencing used peripheral blood. All receptors derive from a middle-aged woman with active or convalescent COVID-19.

The chain links TRBV5-1 to TRBJ1-1; tentatively, D is TRBD1 (5 bases). V gave up 7 bases and J gave up 0 bases, with 19 bases separating them. The CDR3 covers 16 residues. Germline assignment: CDR1 SGHRS and CDR2 YFSETQ. The CDR3 here is CASGTGGTILNTEAFF. The CDR3 bases are TGCGCCAGCGGGACGGGGGGTACGATCCTGAACACTGAAGCTTTCTTT. Drawing the rest from reference TRBV5-1 and TRBJ1-1, the complete variable domain is KAGVTQTPRYLIKTRGQQVTLSCSPISGHRSVSWYQQTPGQGLQFLFEYFSETQRNKGNFPGRFSGRQFSNSRSEMNVSTLELGDSALYLCASGTGGTILNTEAFFGQGTRLTVV.

The V and J genes are TRBV10-3 and TRBJ1-3, with a possible D match to TRBD1 (5 bases). CDR1 ENHRY and CDR2 SYGVKD come from the germline V gene. V shed 8 bases and J shed 4 bases, with 15 bases lying between them. The CDR3 covers 14 residues. The CDR3 loop reads CAIQRGGAGNTIYF. CDR3 nucleotide sequence: TGTGCCATCCAAAGAGGTGGGGCGGGAAACACCATATATTTT.

V is TRBV12-3 or TRBV12-4 and J is TRBJ2-1; TRBD1 matches 9 bases. The CDR3 covers 10 residues. This CDR3 is CATGGNEQFF. In DNA, the CDR3 is TGTGCGACAGGGGGGAATGAGCAGTTCTTC.

CDR3 region: CASSRLAGRSEQFF. The CDR3 nucleotides read TGTGCCAGCAGCCGCCTAGCGGGGCGCAGTGAGCAGTTCTTC. V and J are TRBV6-4 and TRBJ2-1; 9 bases map to TRBD2. J lost 9 bases, V lost 6 bases, and 9 bases had no gene match. From germline, CDR1 is MRHNA and CDR2 SNTAGT. The CDR3 totals 14 residues.

The gene calls are TRBV6-1 and TRBJ2-3; TRBD2 matches 7 bases. Germline CDR1 is MNHNS and CDR2 is SASEGT. The CDR3 is made up of 15 amino acids. V was clipped by 2 bases and J by 0 bases; unmatched bases: 2. The CDR3 region has the DNA TGTGCCAGCAGTGAAAGGCGGGGGAGCACAGATACGCAGTATTTT. Translating gives CASSERRGSTDTQYF.

This clone has just a few counts. This rearrangement joins TRBV28 to TRBJ1-6; D may be TRBD1 (5 bases). The germline gives CDR1 MDHEN, CDR2 SYDVKM. The V and J ends lost 6 bases and 7 bases respectively, with 10 bases between them. The CDR3 is made up of 13 amino acids. This CDR3 is CASSRVWNSPLHF. In DNA, the CDR3 is TGTGCCAGCAGCAGGGTCTGGAATTCACCCCTCCACTTT. The variable domain in full, completed from reference TRBV28 and TRBJ1-6, reads DVKVTQSSRYLVKRTGEKVFLECVQDMDHENMFWYRQDPGLGLRLIYFSYDVKMKEKGDIPEGYSVSREKKERFSLILESASTNQTSMYLCASSRVWNSPLHFGNGTRLTVT.

This chain joins TRBV6-2 or TRBV6-3 and TRBJ2-7, with D possibly matching TRBD2 (6 bases). Trimming left V 2 bases short and J 7 bases short, with 12 bases between. The germline V gene encodes CDR1 MNHEY and CDR2 SVGEGT. The CDR3 runs 13 residues. The CDR3: CASSYLPEGEQYF. The CDR3 nucleotides read TGTGCCAGCAGTTACCTACCGGAGGGAGAGCAGTACTTC.

The chain recombines TRBV13 with TRBJ1-4; no reliable D call. CDR1 and CDR2 (germline): PRHDT, FYEKMQ (reference sequence). The V and J ends lost 6 bases and 10 bases respectively, with 15 bases between them. This CDR3 has 13 residues. CDR3 nucleotides: TGTGCCAGCAGTTGGGCAGAGTATGGAAAACTGTTTTTT. Amino acid sequence: CASSWAEYGKLFF. Looking up the rest from reference TRBV13 and TRBJ1-4 gives the full variable domain: AAGVIQSPRHLIKEKRETATLKCYPIPRHDTVYWYQQGPGQDPQFLISFYEKMQSDKGSIPDRFSAQQFSDYHSELNMSSLELGDSALYFCASSWAEYGKLFFGSGTQLSVL.

This clone was detected a few times. The rearrangement joins TRBV28 to TRBJ1-2; D gene ambiguous. V was trimmed by 8 bases and J by 2 bases, leaving 9 bases between them. Germline CDR1 is MDHEN and CDR2 is SYDVKM. This CDR3 is 12 amino acids long. The chain's CDR3 is CASLTGNYGYTF. The CDR3 DNA reads as TGTGCCAGCCTGACGGGAAACTATGGCTACACCTTC.

The chain carries TRBV28 and TRBJ2-7; 9 bases map to TRBD2. J lost 1 base, V lost 7 bases, and 11 bases had no gene match. CDR1 MDHEN and CDR2 SYDVKM come from the germline V gene. The CDR3 is 16 amino acids. This chain's CDR3 is CASNSPTSGGSYEQYF. CDR3 DNA: TGTGCCAGCAACTCCCCGACTAGCGGTGGATCCTACGAGCAGTACTTC.

The rearrangement uses TRBV3-1 (or the pseudogene TRBV3-2) and TRBJ1-4, with 10 bases aligning to TRBD1. Germline V gives CDR1 LGHDT, CDR2 YNNKEL (reference sequence). The V segment lost 5 bases and the J segment 6 bases; nucleotides outside the gene matches: 12. CDR3 length: 17 amino acids. CDR3 in DNA: TGTGCCAGCAGCGAGTCATGGACAGGGGGTCCCCATGAAAAACTGTTTTTT. Amino acids: CASSESWTGGPHEKLFF.

The chain has TRBV9 and TRBJ1-6; TRBD1 matches 8 bases. V gave up 3 bases and J gave up 7 bases; unmatched junction bases: 3. Per germline, CDR1 SGDLS and CDR2 YYNGEE. The CDR3 sequence is 14 residues long. CDR3 loop: CASSGTGKNSPLHF. In nucleotides, the CDR3 is TGTGCCAGCAGCGGGACAGGGAAAAATTCACCCCTCCACTTT.

V and J are TRBV19 and TRBJ1-2; 12 nucleotides line up with TRBD1. With 6 bases clipped from V and 3 bases from J, the junction kept 14 bases outside the gene matches. The CDR3 spans 18 residues. Germline V gene sequence: CDR1 LNHDA, CDR2 SQIVND (reference sequence). CDR3 DNA sequence: TGTGCCAGTAGCCGATCCCGGGACAGGGGGCCTGAAGACTATGGCTACACCTTC. Translated, it gives CASSRSRDRGPEDYGYTF.

In its sample, this clone was seen once. This chain uses TRBV11-2 with TRBJ1-2; D remains ambiguous. The CDR3 is made up of 15 amino acids. V gave up 0 bases and J gave up 0 bases, with 8 bases separating them. Germline V lookup: CDR1 SGHAT, CDR2 FQNNGV. The CDR3 DNA reads as TGTGCCAGCAGCTTAGAGGGCATAGCTAACTATGGCTACACCTTC. The encoded protein is CASSLEGIANYGYTF.

This clone was detected once. The chain links TRBV3-1 (or the pseudogene TRBV3-2) to TRBJ2-1; 12 nucleotides agree with TRBD2. The CDR3 has 17 amino acids. The germline CDR1 and CDR2 sequences are LGHDT and YNNKEL (reference sequence). After removal of 4 bases from V and 4 bases from J, the junction contained 8 bases not matched to a gene. The CDR3 nucleotides read TGTGCCAGCAGCCCCCCTAGCGGGAGGGCGACATACAATGAGCAGTTCTTC. Encoded protein: CASSPPSGRATYNEQFF.

The rearrangement links TRBV19 to TRBJ2-2, with TRBD1 identical over 8 bases. Looked up from germline, CDR1 is LNHDA and CDR2 is SQIVND (reference sequence). The CDR3 is made up of 15 amino acids. V shed 4 bases and J 4 bases; nucleotides not matched to a gene: 5. The CDR3 coding sequence is TGTGCCAGTAGTACAGGGGGCCGGCGCACCGGGGAGCTGTTTTTT. Residues: CASSTGGRRTGELFF. Supplemented by reference TRBV19 and TRBJ2-2, the full variable domain reads DGGITQSPKYLFRKEGQNVTLSCEQNLNHDAMYWYRQDPGQGLRLIYYSQIVNDFQKGDIAEGYSVSREKKESFPLTVTSAQKNPTAFYLCASSTGGRRTGELFFGEGSRLTVL.

The chain couples TRBV5-1 to TRBJ2-1; TRBD2 might be the D (7 bases). The CDR3 is 14 amino acids. CDR1 and CDR2 from the germline V gene are SGHRS and YFSETQ. Deletions cut 1 base from V and 7 bases from J, with 12 bases between. The CDR3 here is CASSLRGAGNEQFF. CDR3 sequence (DNA): TGCGCCAGCAGCTTGCGGGGGGCGGGGAATGAGCAGTTCTTC.

The J gene is TRBJ1-1, the V gene TRBV7-2; D might be TRBD1 (6 bases). Trimming removed 3 bases from V and 2 bases from J, with 22 bases in between. Germline V gene sequence: CDR1 SGHTA, CDR2 FQGNSA. The CDR3 has 18 amino acids. CDR3 in DNA: TGTGCCAGCAGCTTGGGGAGGGGACAAGGGAGGGAAAACACTGAAGCTTTCTTT. Translation: CASSLGRGQGRENTEAFF.

This chain links TRBV5-8 with TRBJ1-1; D is possibly TRBD1 (5 bases). In germline, CDR1 is SGHTS, CDR2 YDEGEE. Trimming shortened V by 2 bases and J by 6 bases, and 11 bases separated the two germline ends. The CDR3 covers 13 residues. Written as DNA, the CDR3 is TGTGCCAGCAGCTTCCGGGGGTCCCCTGAAGCTTTCTTT. This codes for CASSFRGSPEAFF.

The chain has TRBV10-3 and TRBJ1-2; 10 bases are shared with TRBD1. J was trimmed by 9 bases and V by 7 bases; bases with no gene match: 5. The length of the CDR3 is 12 residues. Germline assignment: CDR1 ENHRY and CDR2 SYGVKD. The CDR3 nucleotides read TGTGCCATCATCCGACAGGGGGCCAGCTACACCTTC. Translated: CAIIRQGASYTF.

The chain combines TRBV19 with TRBJ1-4; tentatively, D is TRBD1 (6 bases). The length of the CDR3 is 13 residues. Germline assignment: CDR1 LNHDA and CDR2 SQIVND (reference sequence). The ends were cut back, 4 bases at V and 8 bases at J, with 11 bases in the middle. The CDR3 DNA follows: TGTGCCAGTAGTACCGGGACACCCGAAAAACTGTTTTTT. Amino acid sequence: CASSTGTPEKLFF. Full variable domain (missing parts from reference TRBV19 and TRBJ1-4): DGGITQSPKYLFRKEGQNVTLSCEQNLNHDAMYWYRQDPGQGLRLIYYSQIVNDFQKGDIAEGYSVSREKKESFPLTVTSAQKNPTAFYLCASSTGTPEKLFFGSGTQLSVL.